What follows are 16 T cell receptor beta chains derived from one specimen sequenced in a study of blood T cell repertoires in COVID-19. Method: immunoSEQ multiplex PCR; TCRdb's copy keeps in-frame clones and lacks some. The sample has fewer than 400,000 clones; roughly 89% are singletons. The specimen was peripheral blood. These receptors originate from a woman aged 25 to 45 with COVID-19, enrolled during active disease.

The chain carries TRBV6-5 and TRBJ2-3; 8 nucleotides match TRBD2. Germline V gene sequence: CDR1 MNHEY, CDR2 SVGAGI. The CDR3 is 14 amino acids. With V trimmed by 4 bases and J by 3 bases, 3 bases remained unmatched. CDR3 protein: CASSFGGVTDTQYF. The CDR3 region has the DNA TGTGCCAGCAGTTTCGGGGGGGTGACAGATACGCAGTATTTT.

The CDR3 DNA reads as TGTGCCAGCAGCCCGGCCAGCGGGGGGTTGTACGAGCAGTACTTC. Amino acid sequence: CASSPASGGLYEQYF. The genes are TRBV3-1 (or the pseudogene TRBV3-2) and TRBJ2-7; 9 bases align to TRBD2. J lost 4 bases, V lost 4 bases, and 8 bases had no gene match. From germline, CDR1 is LGHDT and CDR2 YNNKEL (reference sequence). The CDR3 runs 15 residues.

This CDR3 reads CASSWDSSNQPQHF. CDR3 in DNA: TGCGCCAGCAGCTGGGACAGTAGCAATCAGCCCCAGCATTTT. The V call is TRBV4-1, the J call TRBJ1-5, with 7 bases matching TRBD1. CDR1 and CDR2 (germline): MGHRA, YSYEKL. CDR3 length: 14 amino acids. The trim removed 5 bases at V and 0 bases at J, leaving 1 base unmatched.

V and J are TRBV5-5 and TRBJ1-1, with a tentative D call TRBD1 (6 bases). V was trimmed by 5 bases and J by 4 bases, leaving 15 bases between them. The CDR3 totals 14 residues. The V gene's germline CDR1 is SGHKS and CDR2 YYEKEE (reference sequence). The CDR3 spells CASRGQRGGTEAFF. As DNA, the CDR3 is TGTGCCAGCAGAGGACAGAGGGGCGGCACTGAAGCTTTCTTT.

The chain uses TRBV14 and TRBJ1-3; D perhaps matches TRBD1 (6 bases). Trimming took off 1 base at V and 2 bases at J, with 12 bases between the two ends. The CDR3 sequence is 16 residues long. CDR1 and CDR2 (germline): SGHDN, FVKESK. CDR3 amino acids: CASSQVGRGAGNTIYF. The CDR3 bases are TGTGCCAGCAGCCAAGTGGGCAGGGGTGCTGGAAACACCATATATTTT.

V is TRBV3-1 (or the pseudogene TRBV3-2) and J is TRBJ1-1; 9 positions agree with TRBD1. CDR1 LGHDT and CDR2 YNNKEL come from the germline V gene (reference sequence). V shed 6 bases and J 4 bases; nucleotides not matched to a gene: 9. The CDR3 totals 15 residues. CDR3 DNA sequence: TGTGCCAGCAGAAAACAGGGGGCGCCAGGCACTGAAGCTTTCTTT. Protein product: CASRKQGAPGTEAFF.

This chain links TRBV6-5 with TRBJ1-6, with D tentatively TRBD1 (5 bases). This CDR3 has 14 residues. Per germline, CDR1 MNHEY and CDR2 SVGAGI. Trimming cost V 2 bases and J 9 bases, with 11 bases left between them. The CDR3 DNA is TGTGCCAGCAGTTACGGCGTCAGGGTTTCACCCCTCCACTTT. It yields the protein CASSYGVRVSPLHF.

The rearrangement joins TRBV28 to TRBJ1-5; D not resolved. The CDR3 runs to 13 residues. Per germline, CDR1 MDHEN and CDR2 SYDVKM. V was shortened by 5 bases and J by 4 bases, with 9 bases between the two germline ends. CDR3 sequence reads: CASSPWTNQPQHF. The CDR3 DNA is TGTGCCAGCAGTCCCTGGACTAATCAGCCCCAGCATTTT.

V is TRBV28 and J is TRBJ1-2; 12 nucleotides match TRBD1. This CDR3 comprises 16 residues. Germline V gives CDR1 MDHEN, CDR2 SYDVKM. Germline trimming cut 5 bases from V and 6 bases from J; bases unmatched to any gene: 10. The CDR3 here is CASSPWGTGGAHGYTF. In DNA, the CDR3 is TGTGCCAGCAGTCCATGGGGGACAGGGGGCGCCCATGGCTACACCTTC.

This chain connects TRBV6-1 to TRBJ2-6; D might be TRBD1 (6 bases). Trimming took off 2 bases at V and 2 bases at J, with 22 bases between the two ends. CDR3 length: 20 residues. In germline, CDR1 is MNHNS, CDR2 SASEGT. In DNA, the CDR3 is TGTGCCAGCAGTGAAAGGGGACCGGCGGCAGGGGCGACTGGGGCCAACGTCCTGACTTTC. Protein sequence: CASSERGPAAGATGANVLTF.

The CDR3 region has the DNA TGTGCCAGCAGCTTTACAGGGGGCCTGGGAGAGACCCAGTACTTC. Its translation is CASSFTGGLGETQYF. This rearrangement joins TRBV7-3 to TRBJ2-5, with 9 bases matching TRBD1. V shed 3 bases and J 4 bases; nucleotides not matched to a gene: 6. The germline gives CDR1 SGHTA, CDR2 FQGTGA. The CDR3 covers 15 residues.

The chain couples TRBV7-3 to TRBJ2-7, with a possible D match to TRBD2 (5 bases). Germline V lookup: CDR1 SGHTA, CDR2 FQGTGA. V lost 4 bases and J 6 bases, leaving 13 bases between the germline ends. This CDR3 is 13 amino acids long. The CDR3 sequence is CASSSNREGEQYF. CDR3 nucleotide sequence: TGTGCCAGCAGCTCCAATCGGGAAGGCGAGCAGTACTTC.

CDR3 nucleotide sequence: TGTGCCAGCTCACCAGGAGTCCCTCAAATGAACACTGAAGCTTTCTTT. Amino acids: CASSPGVPQMNTEAFF. V and J are TRBV18 and TRBJ1-1; D unresolved. Trimming cost V 2 bases and J 0 bases, with 13 bases left between them. CDR3 length: 16 amino acids. Germline V lookup: CDR1 KGHSH, CDR2 LQKENI.

This chain joins TRBV2 and TRBJ1-5; no firm D call. V was cut by 2 bases and J by 0 bases, with 11 bases left in between. Germline-derived CDR1 and CDR2 are SNHLY and FYNNEI. The CDR3 length is 16 residues. CDR3 bases: TGTGCCAGCAGTGAATATCTAGATTTTAGCAATCAGCCCCAGCATTTT. Translation: CASSEYLDFSNQPQHF.

To note about this clone: Within the sample, other DNA sequences also encode this same CDR3. The chain joins TRBV5-1 to TRBJ2-3, with a possible D match to TRBD2 (6 bases). Germline values: CDR1 SGHRS, CDR2 YFSETQ. V shed 4 bases and J shed 0 bases, with 15 bases lying between them. This CDR3 is 16 amino acids long. This CDR3 is CASSPGGRTSTDTQYF. Written as DNA, the CDR3 is TGCGCCAGCAGCCCTGGAGGGAGAACTAGCACAGATACGCAGTATTTT.

The chain is built from TRBV23-1 and TRBJ2-5; D call uncertain. TRBV23-1 is sorted into the ORF group, with uncertain function. The V end was cut by 4 bases, the J end by 6 bases, with 18 bases between. The CDR3 loop spans 15 amino acids. The CDR3 coding sequence is TGCGCCAGCAGTCTGAATAAAAGGAGATCACAGACCCAGTACTTC. This sequence encodes CASSLNKRRSQTQYF.